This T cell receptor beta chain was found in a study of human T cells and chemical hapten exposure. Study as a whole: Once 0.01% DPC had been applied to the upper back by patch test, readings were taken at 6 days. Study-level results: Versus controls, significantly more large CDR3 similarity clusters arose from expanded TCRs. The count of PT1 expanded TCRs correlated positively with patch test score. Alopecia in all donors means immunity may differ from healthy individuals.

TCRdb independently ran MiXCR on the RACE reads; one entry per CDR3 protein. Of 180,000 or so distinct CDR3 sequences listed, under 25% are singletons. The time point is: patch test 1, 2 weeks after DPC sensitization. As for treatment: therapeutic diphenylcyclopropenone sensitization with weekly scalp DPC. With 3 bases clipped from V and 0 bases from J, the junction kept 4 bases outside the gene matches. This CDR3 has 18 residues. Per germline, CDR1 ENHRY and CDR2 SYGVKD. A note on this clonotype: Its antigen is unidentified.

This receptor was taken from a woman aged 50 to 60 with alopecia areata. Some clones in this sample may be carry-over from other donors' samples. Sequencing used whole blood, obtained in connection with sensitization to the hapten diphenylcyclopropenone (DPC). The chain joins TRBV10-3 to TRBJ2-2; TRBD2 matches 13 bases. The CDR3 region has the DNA TGTGCCATCAGTGAAACTAGCGGGAGGGCACCGAACACCGGGGAGCTGTTTTTT. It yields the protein CAISETSGRAPNTGELFF.